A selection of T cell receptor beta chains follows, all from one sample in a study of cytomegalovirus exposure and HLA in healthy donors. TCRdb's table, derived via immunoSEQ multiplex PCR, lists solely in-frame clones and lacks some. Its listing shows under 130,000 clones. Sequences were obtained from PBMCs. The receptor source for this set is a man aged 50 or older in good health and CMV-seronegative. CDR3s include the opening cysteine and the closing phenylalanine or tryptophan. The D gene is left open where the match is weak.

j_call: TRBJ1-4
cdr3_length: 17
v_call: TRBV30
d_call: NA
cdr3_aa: CACTGEPRDIGGKKLFF

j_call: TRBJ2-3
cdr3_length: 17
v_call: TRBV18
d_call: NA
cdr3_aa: CASSPSASLASTDTQYF

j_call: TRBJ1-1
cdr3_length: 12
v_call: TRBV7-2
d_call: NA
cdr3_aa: CASSRTQGEAFF

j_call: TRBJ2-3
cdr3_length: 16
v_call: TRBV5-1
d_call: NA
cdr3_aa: CASSLGSGLLADTQYF

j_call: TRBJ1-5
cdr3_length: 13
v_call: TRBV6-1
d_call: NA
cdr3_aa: CASSPVPNQPQHF

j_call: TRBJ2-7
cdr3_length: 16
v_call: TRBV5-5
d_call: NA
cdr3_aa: CASSLGEAARSYEQYF

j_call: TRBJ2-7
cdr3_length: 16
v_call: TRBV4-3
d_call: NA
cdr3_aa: CASSPYTGTTTYEQYF

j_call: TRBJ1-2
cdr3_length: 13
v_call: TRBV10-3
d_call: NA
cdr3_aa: CAIRNDSSGGYTF

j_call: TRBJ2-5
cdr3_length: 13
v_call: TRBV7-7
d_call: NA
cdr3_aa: CASTEGGKETQYF

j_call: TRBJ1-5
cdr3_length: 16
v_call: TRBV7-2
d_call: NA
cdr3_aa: CASSPTGTSSNQPQHF

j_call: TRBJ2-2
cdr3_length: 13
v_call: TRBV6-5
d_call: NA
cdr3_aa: CASRGTGTGELFF

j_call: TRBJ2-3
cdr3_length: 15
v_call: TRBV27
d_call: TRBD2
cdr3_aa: CASSPGLARTDTQYF

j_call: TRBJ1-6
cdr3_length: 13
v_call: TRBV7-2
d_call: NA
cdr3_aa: CASSINRNSPLHF

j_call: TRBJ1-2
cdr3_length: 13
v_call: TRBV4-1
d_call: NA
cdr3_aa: CASSQEGGGGYTF

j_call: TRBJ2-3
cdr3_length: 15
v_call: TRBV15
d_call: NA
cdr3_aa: CATSRVAGGGDTQYF

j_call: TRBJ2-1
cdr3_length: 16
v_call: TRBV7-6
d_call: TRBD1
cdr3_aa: CAGSRRAGGTYNEQFF

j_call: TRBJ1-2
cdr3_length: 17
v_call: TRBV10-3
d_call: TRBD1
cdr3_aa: CAISEGTGRRVGYGYTF

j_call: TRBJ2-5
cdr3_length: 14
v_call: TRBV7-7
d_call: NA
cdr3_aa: CASSPGTGSGTQYF

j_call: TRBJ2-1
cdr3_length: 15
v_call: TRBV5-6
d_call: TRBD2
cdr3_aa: CASSPTSGGKNEQFF

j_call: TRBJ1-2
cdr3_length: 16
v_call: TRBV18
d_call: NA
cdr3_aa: CASSPSGGQGNGGYTF

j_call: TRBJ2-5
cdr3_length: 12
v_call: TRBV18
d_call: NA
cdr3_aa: CASSPAGETQYF

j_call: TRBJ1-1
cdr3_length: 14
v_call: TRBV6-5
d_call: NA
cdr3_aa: CASSYSGGGTEAFF

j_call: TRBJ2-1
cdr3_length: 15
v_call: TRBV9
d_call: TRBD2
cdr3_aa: CASSVDIAGHNEQFF

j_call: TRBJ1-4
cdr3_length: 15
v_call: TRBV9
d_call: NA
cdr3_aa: CASSVAGAGSEKLFF

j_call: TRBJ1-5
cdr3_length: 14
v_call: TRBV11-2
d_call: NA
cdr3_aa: CASSLAGLNQPQHF

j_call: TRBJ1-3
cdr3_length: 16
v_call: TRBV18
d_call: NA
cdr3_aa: CASSPPGGVQGNTIYF

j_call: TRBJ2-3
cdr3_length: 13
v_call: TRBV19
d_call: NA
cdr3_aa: CASSSRDTGTQYF

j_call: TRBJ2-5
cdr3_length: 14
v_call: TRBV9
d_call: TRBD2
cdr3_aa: CASSTRAGGETQYF

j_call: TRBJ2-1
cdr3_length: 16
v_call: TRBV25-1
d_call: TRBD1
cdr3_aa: CASSEPGQGRINEQFF

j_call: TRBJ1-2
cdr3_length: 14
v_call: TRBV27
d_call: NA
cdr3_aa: CASGTRGRGYGYTF

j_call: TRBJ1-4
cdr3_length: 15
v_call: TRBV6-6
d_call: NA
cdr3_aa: CASSYAGQANEKLFF

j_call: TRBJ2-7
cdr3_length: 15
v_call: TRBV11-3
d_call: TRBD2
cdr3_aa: CASSQLIAGNYEQYF

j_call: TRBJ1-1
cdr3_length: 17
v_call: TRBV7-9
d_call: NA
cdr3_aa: CASSYTGHSSGNTEAFF

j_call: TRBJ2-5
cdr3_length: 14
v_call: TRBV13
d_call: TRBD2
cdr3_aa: CASSPRGEQETQYF

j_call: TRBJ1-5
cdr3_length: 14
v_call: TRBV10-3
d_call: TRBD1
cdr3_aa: CAISESTGGQPQHF

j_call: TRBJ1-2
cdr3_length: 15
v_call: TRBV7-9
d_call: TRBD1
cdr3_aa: CASSLETGGAHGYTF

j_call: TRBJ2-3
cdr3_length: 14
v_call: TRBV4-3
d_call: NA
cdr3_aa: CASSQDTSTDTQYF

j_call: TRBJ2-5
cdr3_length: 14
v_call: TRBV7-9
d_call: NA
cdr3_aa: CASSARLVQETQYF

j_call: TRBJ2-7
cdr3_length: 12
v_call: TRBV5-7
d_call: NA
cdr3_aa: CASSSPCYEQYF

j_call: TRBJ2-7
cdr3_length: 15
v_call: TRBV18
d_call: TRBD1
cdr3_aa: CASSPLAGGPYEQYF

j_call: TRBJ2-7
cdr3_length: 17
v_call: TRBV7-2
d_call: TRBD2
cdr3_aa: CASSLKGSGSPTYEQYF

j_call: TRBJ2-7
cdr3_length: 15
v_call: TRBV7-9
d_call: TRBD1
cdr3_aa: CASSQTEGQTYEQYF

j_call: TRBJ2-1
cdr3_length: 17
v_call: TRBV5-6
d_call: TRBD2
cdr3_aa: CASSSPLGLLIYNEQFF

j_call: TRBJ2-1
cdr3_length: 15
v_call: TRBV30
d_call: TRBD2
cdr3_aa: CAWSLTSEAYNEQFF

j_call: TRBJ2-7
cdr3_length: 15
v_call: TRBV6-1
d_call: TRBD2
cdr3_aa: CASNGLAHSSYEQYF

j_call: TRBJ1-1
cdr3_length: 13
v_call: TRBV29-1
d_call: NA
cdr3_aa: CSARGLLNTEAFF

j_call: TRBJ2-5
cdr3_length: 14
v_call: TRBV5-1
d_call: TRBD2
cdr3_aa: CASSLGAGEETQYF

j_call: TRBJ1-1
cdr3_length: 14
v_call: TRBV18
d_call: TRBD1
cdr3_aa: CASSSTGASTEAFF

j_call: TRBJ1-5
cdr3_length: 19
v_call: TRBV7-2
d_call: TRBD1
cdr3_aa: CASSSWGTGGSYSNQPQHF

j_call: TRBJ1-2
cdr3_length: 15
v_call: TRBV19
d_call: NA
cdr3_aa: CASSIGETANYGYTF

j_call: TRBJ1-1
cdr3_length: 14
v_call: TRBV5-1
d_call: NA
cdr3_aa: CASSPGVARAEAFF

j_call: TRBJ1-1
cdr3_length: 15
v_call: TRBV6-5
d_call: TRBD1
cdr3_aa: CASSYARQGATEAFF

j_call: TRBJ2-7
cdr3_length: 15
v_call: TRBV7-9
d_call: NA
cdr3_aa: CASSLFRGGANEQYF

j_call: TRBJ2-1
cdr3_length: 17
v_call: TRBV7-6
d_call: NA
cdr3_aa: CASSLGGGGVLSYEQFF

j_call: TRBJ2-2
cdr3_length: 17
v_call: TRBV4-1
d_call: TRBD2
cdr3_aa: CASSPGLAGANTGELFF

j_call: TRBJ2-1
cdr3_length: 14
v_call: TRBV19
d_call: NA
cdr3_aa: CASSIDSGAGEQFF

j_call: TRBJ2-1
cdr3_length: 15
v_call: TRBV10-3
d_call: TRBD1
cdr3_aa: CAISGSGTDYNEQFF